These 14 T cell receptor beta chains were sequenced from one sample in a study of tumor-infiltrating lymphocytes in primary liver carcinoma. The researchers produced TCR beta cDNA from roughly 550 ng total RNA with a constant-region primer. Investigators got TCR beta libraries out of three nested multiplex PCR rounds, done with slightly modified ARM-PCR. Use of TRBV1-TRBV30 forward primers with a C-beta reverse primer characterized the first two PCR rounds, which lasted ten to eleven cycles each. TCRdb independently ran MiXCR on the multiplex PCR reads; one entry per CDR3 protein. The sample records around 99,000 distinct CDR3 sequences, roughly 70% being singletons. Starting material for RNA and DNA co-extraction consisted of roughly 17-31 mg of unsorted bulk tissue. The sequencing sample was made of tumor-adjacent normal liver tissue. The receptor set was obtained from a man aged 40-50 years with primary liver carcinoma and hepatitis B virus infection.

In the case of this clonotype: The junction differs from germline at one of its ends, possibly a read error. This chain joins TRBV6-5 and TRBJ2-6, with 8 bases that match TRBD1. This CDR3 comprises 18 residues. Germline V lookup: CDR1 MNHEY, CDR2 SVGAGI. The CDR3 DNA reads TGTGCCAGCAGTTTTTGGACAGGGATGAGAGCTGGGACCAACGTCCTGACTTTC. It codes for CASSFWTGMRAGTNVLTF.

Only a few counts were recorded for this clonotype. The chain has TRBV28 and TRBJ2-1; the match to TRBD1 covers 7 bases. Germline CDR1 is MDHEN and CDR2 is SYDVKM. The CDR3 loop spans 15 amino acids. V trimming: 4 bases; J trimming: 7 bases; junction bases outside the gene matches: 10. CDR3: CASSSTGEVTNEQFF. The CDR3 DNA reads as TGTGCCAGCAGTTCAACAGGGGAAGTAACGAATGAGCAGTTCTTC. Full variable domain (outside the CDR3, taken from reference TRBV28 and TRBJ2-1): DVKVTQSSRYLVKRTGEKVFLECVQDMDHENMFWYRQDPGLGLRLIYFSYDVKMKEKGDIPEGYSVSREKKERFSLILESASTNQTSMYLCASSSTGEVTNEQFFGPGTRLTVL.

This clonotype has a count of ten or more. CDR3: CSVPLVGDTQYF. The DNA for the CDR3 is TGCAGCGTACCTCTAGTCGGTGATACGCAGTATTTT. This chain links TRBV29-1 with TRBJ2-3; D is ambiguous. The CDR3 covers 12 residues. The V gene lost 6 bases and the J gene lost 6 bases, with 13 bases spanning the gap. Germline assignment: CDR1 SQVTM and CDR2 ANQGSEA.

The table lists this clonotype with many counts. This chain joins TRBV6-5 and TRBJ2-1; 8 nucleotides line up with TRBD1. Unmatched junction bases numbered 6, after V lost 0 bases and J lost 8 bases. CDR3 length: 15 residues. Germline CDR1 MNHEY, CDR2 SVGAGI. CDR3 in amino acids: CASSYSYTGGDEQFF. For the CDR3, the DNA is TGTGCCAGCAGTTACTCGTATACAGGGGGTGATGAGCAGTTCTTC.

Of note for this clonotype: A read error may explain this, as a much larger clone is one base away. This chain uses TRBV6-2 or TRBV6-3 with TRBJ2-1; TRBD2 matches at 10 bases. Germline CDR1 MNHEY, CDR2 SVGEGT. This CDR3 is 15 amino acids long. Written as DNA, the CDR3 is TGTCCCAGCAGCCTTAGCGGGAGGTCCTACAATGAGCAGTTCTTC. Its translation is CPSSLSGRSYNEQFF.

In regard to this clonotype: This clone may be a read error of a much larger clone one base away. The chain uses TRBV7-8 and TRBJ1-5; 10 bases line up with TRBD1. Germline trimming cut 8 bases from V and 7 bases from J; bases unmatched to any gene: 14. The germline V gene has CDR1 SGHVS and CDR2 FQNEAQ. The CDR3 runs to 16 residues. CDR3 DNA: TGTGCCAGCGGCCCAGGGGACAGGGGAAGGTGGCAGCCCCAGCATTTT. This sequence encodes CASGPGDRGRWQPQHF.

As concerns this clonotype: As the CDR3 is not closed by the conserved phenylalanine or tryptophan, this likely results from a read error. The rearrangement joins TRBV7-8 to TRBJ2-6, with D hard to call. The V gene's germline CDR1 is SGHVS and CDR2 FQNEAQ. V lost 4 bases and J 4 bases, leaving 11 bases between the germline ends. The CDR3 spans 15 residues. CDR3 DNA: TGTGCCAGCAGCTACAGCAGCTCCGGGGCCAACGTCCTGACTTCC. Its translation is CASSYSSSGANVLTS.

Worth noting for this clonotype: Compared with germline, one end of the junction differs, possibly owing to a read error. For the CDR3, the DNA is TGTGCCAGCAGCTTAGATGTGAGGGCCTACGAGCAGCACTTC. It encodes CASSLDVRAYEQHF. The chain uses TRBV11-2 and TRBJ2-7; D may be TRBD2 (5 bases). This CDR3 region has 14 residues. In germline, CDR1 is SGHAT, CDR2 FQNNGV.

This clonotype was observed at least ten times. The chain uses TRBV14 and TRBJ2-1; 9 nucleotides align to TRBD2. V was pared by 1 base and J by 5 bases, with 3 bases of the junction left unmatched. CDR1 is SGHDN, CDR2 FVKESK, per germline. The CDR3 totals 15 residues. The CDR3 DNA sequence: TGTGCCAGCAGCCAAGGGGGGACTAGCAACAATGAGCAGTTCTTC. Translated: CASSQGGTSNNEQFF.

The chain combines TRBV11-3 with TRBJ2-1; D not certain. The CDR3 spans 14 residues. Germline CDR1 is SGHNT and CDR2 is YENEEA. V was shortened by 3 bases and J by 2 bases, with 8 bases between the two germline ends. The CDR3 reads CASSFAGPYNEQFF. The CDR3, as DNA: TGTGCCAGCAGCTTCGCCGGCCCCTACAATGAGCAGTTCTTC.

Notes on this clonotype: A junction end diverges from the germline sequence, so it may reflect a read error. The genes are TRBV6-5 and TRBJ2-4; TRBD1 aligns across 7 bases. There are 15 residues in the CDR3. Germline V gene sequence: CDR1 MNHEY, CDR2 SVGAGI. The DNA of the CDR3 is TGCGCCAGCAGTCCATGGGTGGGACAGAAAAACATTCAGTACTTC. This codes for CASSPWVGQKNIQYF.

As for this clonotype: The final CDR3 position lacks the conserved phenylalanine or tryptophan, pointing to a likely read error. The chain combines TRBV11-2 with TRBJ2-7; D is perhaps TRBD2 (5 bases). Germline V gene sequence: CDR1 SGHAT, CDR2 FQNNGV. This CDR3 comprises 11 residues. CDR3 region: CASSSEDEQYS. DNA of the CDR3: TGTGCCAGTAGCTCGGAGGACGAGCAGTACTCC.

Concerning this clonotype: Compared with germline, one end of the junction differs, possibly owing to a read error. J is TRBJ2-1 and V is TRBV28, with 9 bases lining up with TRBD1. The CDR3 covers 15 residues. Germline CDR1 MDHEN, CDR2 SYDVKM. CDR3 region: CVSSSPRQGDNEQFF. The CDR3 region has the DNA TGTGTCAGCAGCTCCCCTCGACAGGGGGACAATGAGCAGTTCTTC.

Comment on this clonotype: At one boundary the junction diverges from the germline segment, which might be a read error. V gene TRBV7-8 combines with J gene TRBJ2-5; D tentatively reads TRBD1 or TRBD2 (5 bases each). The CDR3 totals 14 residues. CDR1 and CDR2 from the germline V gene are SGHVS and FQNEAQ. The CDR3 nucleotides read TGTGCCAGCAGCTTGCTGGGACCCCAAGAGGCCCAGTACTTC. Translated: CASSLLGPQEAQYF.